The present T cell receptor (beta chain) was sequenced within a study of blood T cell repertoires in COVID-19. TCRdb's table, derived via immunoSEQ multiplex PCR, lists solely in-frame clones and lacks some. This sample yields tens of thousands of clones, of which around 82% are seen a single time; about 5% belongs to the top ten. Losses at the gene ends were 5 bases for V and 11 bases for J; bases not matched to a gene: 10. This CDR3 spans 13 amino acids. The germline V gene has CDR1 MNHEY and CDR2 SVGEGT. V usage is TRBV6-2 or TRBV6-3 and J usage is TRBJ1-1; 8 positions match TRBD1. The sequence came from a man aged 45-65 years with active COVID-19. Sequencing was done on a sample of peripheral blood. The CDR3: CASSLDRGVWAFF. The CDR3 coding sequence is TGTGCCAGCAGTCTCGACAGGGGCGTCTGGGCTTTCTTT.